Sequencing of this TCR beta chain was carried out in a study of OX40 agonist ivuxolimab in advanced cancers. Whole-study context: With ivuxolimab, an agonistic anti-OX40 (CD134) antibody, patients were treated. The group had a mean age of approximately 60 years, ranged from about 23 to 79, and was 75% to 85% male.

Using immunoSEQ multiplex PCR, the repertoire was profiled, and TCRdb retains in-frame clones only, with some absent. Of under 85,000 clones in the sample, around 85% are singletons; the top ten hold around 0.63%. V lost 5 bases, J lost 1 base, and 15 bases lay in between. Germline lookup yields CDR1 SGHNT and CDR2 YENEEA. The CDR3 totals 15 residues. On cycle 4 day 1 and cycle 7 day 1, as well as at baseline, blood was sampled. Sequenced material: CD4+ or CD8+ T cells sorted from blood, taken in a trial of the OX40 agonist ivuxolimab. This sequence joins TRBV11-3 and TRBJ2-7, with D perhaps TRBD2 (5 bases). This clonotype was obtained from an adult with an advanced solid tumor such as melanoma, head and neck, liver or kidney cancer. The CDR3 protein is CASSLDFHLSYEQYF. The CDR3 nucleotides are TGTGCCAGCAGCCTGGACTTCCACCTTTCCTACGAGCAGTACTTC.